These T cell receptor beta chains were read from a single sample in a study of tumor-infiltrating lymphocytes in primary liver carcinoma. TCRdb fed the multiplex PCR reads into MiXCR, producing one record per CDR3 protein. The sample holds about 20,000 distinct CDR3 sequences, 79% seen once. Sequences were obtained from liver tumor tissue from sampling region 4. The receptors originated from a woman aged 25-40 years with primary liver carcinoma and hepatitis B virus infection. Each CDR3 is given with its conserved first and last residue. Each record gives: J gene, V gene, D gene, clone size, CDR3 protein, CDR3 DNA. The D gene is left open where the match is weak. Part of the rows lack a size; the others show once, few, many or a class for expanded clones.

J: TRBJ2-7
V: TRBV11-2
D: NA
size: few
CDR3: CAGSPGNTYEQYF
DNA: TGTGCCGGTAGCCCCGGGAACACTTACGAGCAGTACTTC

J: TRBJ2-1
V: TRBV4-3
D: NA
size: NA
CDR3: CASSQDWDYAHNEQFF
DNA: TGCGCCAGCAGTCAAGATTGGGATTACGCCCACAATGAGCAGTTCTTC

J: TRBJ2-3
V: TRBV4-3
D: NA
size: NA
CDR3: CASSQSVWLGDPYDTQYF
DNA: TGCGCCAGTAGCCAGTCTGTCTGGCTGGGTGATCCCTATGATACGCAGTATTTT

J: TRBJ2-7
V: TRBV11-2
D: NA
size: once
CDR3: CASILGVSDSYDQYF
DNA: TGTGCCAGCATCTTAGGAGTTAGCGATTCCTACGATCAGTACTTC

J: TRBJ2-7
V: TRBV5-6
D: TRBD1
size: once
CDR3: CARSLRTGLTQYF
DNA: TGTGCCAGGAGTTTACGGACAGGGCTAACGCAGTACTTC

J: TRBJ2-7
V: TRBV11-2
D: NA
size: many
CDR3: CASSLSVGISYEQYF
DNA: TGTGCCAGCAGCCTATCTGTGGGAATATCCTACGAGCAGTACTTC

J: TRBJ2-3
V: TRBV7-9
D: TRBD1
size: NA
CDR3: CVNSLERGQQEDTQYF
DNA: TGTGTCAACAGCTTAGAAAGGGGACAGCAAGAAGATACGCAGTATTTT

J: TRBJ2-1
V: TRBV7-8
D: NA
size: once
CDR3: CASSSGRGRTMSSCMQFF
DNA: TGTGCCAGCAGCTCGGGTCGCGGTCGTACTATGAGCTCCTGCATGCAGTTCTTC

J: TRBJ1-2
V: TRBV4-3
D: NA
size: NA
CDR3: CASSTEMEIYGYTF
DNA: TGCGCCAGCAGTACTGAGATGGAGATCTATGGCTACACCTTC

J: TRBJ1-6
V: TRBV6-5
D: NA
size: NA
CDR3: CASRIGEHSLIHF
DNA: TGTGCCAGCAGAATAGGGGAGCATTCACTCATCCACTTT

J: TRBJ1-4
V: TRBV11-2
D: NA
size: NA
CDR3: CASSFDRGGLELFF
DNA: TGTGCCAGCAGCTTCGATCGCGGAGGTTTAGAACTGTTTTTT

J: TRBJ2-2
V: TRBV5-1
D: NA
size: NA
CDR3: CARNQSPNTGDLFF
DNA: TGCGCCCGCAACCAATCTCCGAACACCGGGGATCTGTTCTTT

J: TRBJ2-7
V: TRBV29-1
D: NA
size: many
CDR3: CSVGGRSSYEQYF
DNA: TGTAGCGTAGGTGGCCGGTCCTCCTACGAGCAGTACTTC

J: TRBJ2-7
V: TRBV6-5
D: NA
size: NA
CDR3: CAGCYNDSSSYEQYF
DNA: TGTGCCGGCTGTTACAATGACAGCAGCTCCTACGAGCAGTACTTC

J: TRBJ1-6
V: TRBV9
D: NA
size: many
CDR3: CASSLAADPYNSPLHF
DNA: TGTGCCAGCAGCTTAGCCGCGGACCCTTATAATTCACCCCTCCACTTT

J: TRBJ2-3
V: TRBV9
D: NA
size: few
CDR3: CASSVEVGMVADTQYF
DNA: TGTGCCAGCAGCGTAGAGGTAGGGATGGTCGCAGATACGCAGTATTTT

J: TRBJ2-3
V: TRBV11-3
D: NA
size: NA
CDR3: CASSLGLWTTYTDTQYF
DNA: TGTGCCAGCAGCTTAGGGTTGTGGACTACCTACACAGATACGCAGTATTTT

J: TRBJ1-4
V: TRBV4-2
D: NA
size: NA
CDR3: CANSQDREKLSF
DNA: TGTGCCAACAGTCAAGATAGGGAAAAACTGTCTTTT

J: TRBJ2-3
V: TRBV11-2
D: NA
size: NA
CDR3: CASSHRGNGSLTDTQYF
DNA: TGTGCCAGTAGCCATCGAGGGAACGGGAGCCTCACAGATACGCAGTATTTT

J: TRBJ2-2
V: TRBV6-5
D: NA
size: NA
CDR3: CGSSPRAGFTGELFF
DNA: TGTGGCAGCAGTCCGCGGGCAGGGTTCACCGGGGAGCTGTTTTTC

J: TRBJ2-7
V: TRBV4-3
D: NA
size: NA
CDR3: CASSQVVTGRHISYEQYF
DNA: TGCGCCAGCAGCCAAGTTGTGACGGGGCGTCACATTAGCTACGAACAGTATTTC

J: TRBJ2-5
V: TRBV6-5
D: NA
size: once
CDR3: CASSTDKGVTQHF
DNA: TGTGCCAGCAGTACCGACAAGGGGGTGACCCAGCACTTC

J: TRBJ2-1
V: TRBV15
D: NA
size: NA
CDR3: CAISRDYRSSYDEQFF
DNA: TGTGCCATCAGCAGAGATTACAGGAGCTCCTACGATGAGCAGTTCTTC

J: TRBJ2-1
V: TRBV7-8
D: TRBD1
size: NA
CDR3: CTSSPLGTGVYNEQFF
DNA: TGTACCAGCAGCCCCCTCGGGACAGGGGTTTACAATGAGCAGTTCTTC

J: TRBJ1-2
V: TRBV20-1
D: NA
size: NA
CDR3: CSARGGLSKYGYTF
DNA: TGCAGTGCTAGAGGGGGGCTTTCTAAGTATGGCTACACCTTC

J: TRBJ1-6
V: TRBV5-5
D: NA
size: NA
CDR3: CASSLDVSNSLIHF
DNA: TGTGCCAGTAGCTTGGACGTCAGTAATTCACTCATCCACTTT

J: TRBJ2-2
V: TRBV11-2
D: TRBD2
size: NA
CDR3: CASSSTRSGRSRELFF
DNA: TGTGCCAGCAGCTCGACACGTAGCGGGAGGTCCCGGGAGCTGTTTTTT

J: TRBJ2-4
V: TRBV4-2
D: TRBD1
size: NA
CDR3: CASSQDRGQGVPIAKNIQYF
DNA: TGTGCCAGCAGCCAAGATAGGGGACAGGGTGTTCCTATAGCCAAAAACATTCAGTACTTC

J: TRBJ2-3
V: TRBV30
D: NA
size: NA
CDR3: CAWSVGGNQPQYF
DNA: TGTGCCTGGAGTGTTGGAGGGAACCAGCCCCAGTATTTT

J: TRBJ2-1
V: TRBV29-1
D: NA
size: NA
CDR3: CGVDQNGQFF
DNA: TGCGGTGTAGATCAAAATGGGCAGTTCTTC

J: TRBJ2-1
V: TRBV11-3
D: TRBD2
size: NA
CDR3: CACASGSGNEQSF
DNA: TGTGCATGCGCTAGCGGGAGTGGGAATGAGCAGTCCTTC

J: TRBJ2-3
V: TRBV7-8
D: NA
size: NA
CDR3: CASCSLVTDTQYF
DNA: TGTGCCAGCTGCTCACTAGTAACAGATACGCAGTACTTT

J: TRBJ1-2
V: TRBV28
D: NA
size: many
CDR3: CASSLGRADYGYTF
DNA: TGTGCCAGCAGTTTAGGGCGGGCGGACTATGGCTACACCTTC

J: TRBJ2-5
V: TRBV12-3/TRBV12-4
D: NA
size: few
CDR3: CVSSTYPGSEETQYF
DNA: TGTGTCAGTAGTACCTACCCCGGGAGTGAAGAGACTCAGTACTTC

J: TRBJ2-7
V: TRBV11-2
D: NA
size: NA
CDR3: CVSNTGNTYEQYF
DNA: TGTGTCAGCAACACCGGGAACACCTACGAGCAGTACTTC

J: TRBJ1-2
V: TRBV29-1
D: NA
size: NA
CDR3: CSVEGVGQPYGYTF
DNA: TGCAGCGTTGAAGGAGTAGGACAGCCCTATGGCTACACCTTC

J: TRBJ1-2
V: TRBV29-1
D: NA
size: NA
CDR3: CGVERGGQTYGYAF
DNA: TGCGGCGTTGAAAGAGGAGGACAGACCTATGGTTACGCCTTC

J: TRBJ2-7
V: TRBV4-2
D: TRBD1
size: once
CDR3: CASSQEHLGQVGACEQYF
DNA: TGTGCCAGCAGCCAGGAACACCTAGGACAGGTGGGAGCGTGCGAGCAGTACTTC

J: TRBJ2-3
V: TRBV7-8
D: TRBD2
size: NA
CDR3: CASSLEEASGSTDAQYF
DNA: TGTGCCAGTAGCTTAGAAGAGGCTAGCGGGAGCACAGATGCACAGTATTTT

J: TRBJ2-3
V: TRBV7-9
D: TRBD2
size: NA
CDR3: CASSLGRPSGSTDMQYF
DNA: TGCGCCAGCAGCTTAGGACGTCCTAGCGGTAGCACAGATATGCAGTATTTT

J: TRBJ1-2
V: TRBV11-2
D: TRBD1
size: NA
CDR3: CASSLGDSFYGYTF
DNA: TGTGCCAGCAGCTTAGGGGACAGCTTCTATGGCTACACCTTC

J: TRBJ1-5
V: TRBV5-6
D: NA
size: NA
CDR3: CANSLWAAPNQPQHF
DNA: TGTGCCAACAGCCTGTGGGCGGCTCCTAATCAGCCCCAGCATTTC

J: TRBJ2-2
V: TRBV4-1
D: NA
size: NA
CDR3: CASSLTKIWTSNTGELFF
DNA: TGCGCCAGCAGCCTGACTAAGATATGGACGTCGAACACCGGGGAGCTGTTCTTT

J: TRBJ2-1
V: TRBV28
D: NA
size: NA
CDR3: CASNFDRFDQFF
DNA: TGTGCCAGTAATTTTGATAGATTTGATCAATTCTTC